These T cell receptor beta chains were read from a single sample in a study of blood T cell repertoires in COVID-19. TCRdb's table, derived via immunoSEQ multiplex PCR, lists solely in-frame clones and lacks some. Among some 57,000 clones listed, around 90% were seen once. The material sequenced was peripheral blood. The receptor set was obtained from a man aged 50-60 years with active COVID-19. The CDR3 runs from the conserved cysteine through the conserved F or W. Some rows have no size entry. The others give once, few or many, or a class for an expanded clone.

v_gene: TRBV11-2
abundance: NA
j_gene: TRBJ2-3
CDR3aa: CASTVLVRNTDTQYF

v_gene: TRBV5-1
abundance: NA
j_gene: TRBJ1-4
CDR3aa: CASSDLDRGQEKLFF

v_gene: TRBV2
abundance: few
j_gene: TRBJ1-6
CDR3aa: CASSPRQGGNSPLHF

v_gene: TRBV12-5
abundance: NA
j_gene: TRBJ1-2
CDR3aa: CASGLPQEANYGYTF

v_gene: TRBV7-9
abundance: NA
j_gene: TRBJ2-1
CDR3aa: CASTIPQGGNEQFF

v_gene: TRBV12-3/TRBV12-4
abundance: NA
j_gene: TRBJ2-3
CDR3aa: CASSFFEDTQYF

v_gene: TRBV7-9
abundance: once
j_gene: TRBJ2-2
CDR3aa: CASSLARGHVELFF

v_gene: TRBV15
abundance: NA
j_gene: TRBJ1-5
CDR3aa: CATSRDGPRGGTRNQPQHF

v_gene: TRBV21-1
abundance: few
j_gene: TRBJ2-5
CDR3aa: CASSKGDRVSQETQYF

v_gene: TRBV27
abundance: NA
j_gene: TRBJ1-1
CDR3aa: CASSFRLNTEAFF

v_gene: TRBV2
abundance: NA
j_gene: TRBJ2-1
CDR3aa: CASSARGSYNEQFF

v_gene: TRBV2
abundance: NA
j_gene: TRBJ2-7
CDR3aa: CASSLPTRGSYEQYF

v_gene: TRBV6-6
abundance: once
j_gene: TRBJ1-2
CDR3aa: CASQTEKQVNYGYTF

v_gene: TRBV14
abundance: NA
j_gene: TRBJ2-2
CDR3aa: CASSQFLGGELFF

v_gene: TRBV21-1
abundance: NA
j_gene: TRBJ1-5
CDR3aa: CASSKAVRTESNQPQHF

v_gene: TRBV28
abundance: NA
j_gene: TRBJ1-2
CDR3aa: CASSRTSNYGYTF

v_gene: TRBV6-1
abundance: NA
j_gene: TRBJ1-6
CDR3aa: CASSTTGRNSPLHF

v_gene: TRBV5-1
abundance: NA
j_gene: TRBJ1-1
CDR3aa: CASSLGGVRGTEAFF

v_gene: TRBV7-8
abundance: NA
j_gene: TRBJ1-2
CDR3aa: CASRSDGGYGYTF

v_gene: TRBV11-2
abundance: NA
j_gene: TRBJ2-7
CDR3aa: CASSSGLVGTRHEQYF

v_gene: TRBV29-1
abundance: NA
j_gene: TRBJ2-3
CDR3aa: CSVGLAGATDTQYF

v_gene: TRBV7-2
abundance: NA
j_gene: TRBJ1-1
CDR3aa: CASSRDTPNTEAFF

v_gene: TRBV5-1
abundance: NA
j_gene: TRBJ2-2
CDR3aa: CASRLGGSTGELFF

v_gene: TRBV3-1/TRBV3-2
abundance: NA
j_gene: TRBJ1-2
CDR3aa: CASSQALTGDDGYTF

v_gene: TRBV19
abundance: NA
j_gene: TRBJ1-5
CDR3aa: CASSQGQENQPQHF

v_gene: TRBV5-1
abundance: NA
j_gene: TRBJ2-7
CDR3aa: CASSLGASGAYEQYF

v_gene: TRBV7-2
abundance: once
j_gene: TRBJ2-7
CDR3aa: CASSSGRWASDSYEQYF